This T cell receptor beta chain was found in a study of beta chain features in type 1 diabetes. General study results and limits: Type 1 diabetes patients had TCRB CDR3s that were shorter (moderately but significantly so) in all four CD4+ subsets. Here, the possible influence of HLA type (on TCRB rearrangement) remained unresolved. In cDNA sequencing, cells with high TCR expression could be over-represented.

As regards this clone: What it binds is unknown.

Expressed TCRB transcripts were sequenced because the entire RNA isolate underwent reverse transcription. Method: immunoSEQ multiplex PCR; TCRdb's copy keeps in-frame clones and lacks some. Among 100,000 to 150,000 clones, about 10% were seen once, and the ten largest hold 0.75%. This CDR3 comprises 15 residues. Germline values: CDR1 MGHDK, CDR2 SYGVNS. V was cut by 4 bases and J by 0 bases, with 11 bases left in between. Sequenced input: central memory CD4+ T cells from blood. The receptor's source is a man aged 25 to 40 with type 1 diabetes. V gene TRBV25-1 combines with J gene TRBJ2-3; possible D gene TRBD2, 6 bases. Here the CDR3 DNA reads TGTGCCAGCAGTGGGCGGGGACCTAGCACAGATACGCAGTATTTT. Translating it yields CASSGRGPSTDTQYF.